The source of this T cell receptor beta chain is a study of blood T cell repertoires in COVID-19. Looking at the study overall: The United States, Italy and Spain supplied acute and convalescent COVID-19 samples. T cells, B-cell-depleted T cells, or PBMCs provided the cDNA or gDNA that served as material.

The authors' processing: Reference gene primer amplification gave estimated nucleated cell counts. TCRdb keeps only in-frame clones here, not all; method: immunoSEQ multiplex PCR. D and trimming come from the DNA, and the V and J calls and clone size come from that table. The data hold about 160,000 clones, with 81% observed a single time. V shed 5 bases, J shed 7 bases, and the junction held 1 base outside the gene matches. Germline values: CDR1 LNHDA, CDR2 SQIVND (reference sequence). This CDR3 has 14 residues. The receptor's source is a man in his 60s with active or convalescent COVID-19. The sequenced material came from peripheral blood. This chain links TRBV19 with TRBJ2-6; TRBD1 agrees at 11 bases. CDR3 sequence: CASSGTGGANVLTF. Here the CDR3 DNA reads TGTGCCAGTAGTGGGACAGGGGGTGCCAACGTCCTGACTTTC.